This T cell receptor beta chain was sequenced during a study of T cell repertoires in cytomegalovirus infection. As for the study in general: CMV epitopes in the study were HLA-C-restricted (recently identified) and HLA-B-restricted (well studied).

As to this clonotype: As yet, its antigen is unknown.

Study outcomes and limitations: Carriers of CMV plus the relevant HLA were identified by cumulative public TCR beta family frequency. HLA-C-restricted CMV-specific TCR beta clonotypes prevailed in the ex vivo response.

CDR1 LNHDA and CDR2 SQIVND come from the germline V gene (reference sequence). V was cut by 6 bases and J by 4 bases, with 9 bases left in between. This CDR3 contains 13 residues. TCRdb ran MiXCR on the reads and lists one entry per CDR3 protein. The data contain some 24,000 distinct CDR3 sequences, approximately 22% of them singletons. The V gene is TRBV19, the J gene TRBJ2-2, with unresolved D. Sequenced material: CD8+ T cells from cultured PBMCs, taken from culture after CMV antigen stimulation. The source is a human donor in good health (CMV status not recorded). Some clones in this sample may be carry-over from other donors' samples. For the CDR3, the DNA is TGTGCCAGTAGAGCCGCTCGCACCGGGGAGCTGTTTTTT. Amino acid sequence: CASRAARTGELFF.